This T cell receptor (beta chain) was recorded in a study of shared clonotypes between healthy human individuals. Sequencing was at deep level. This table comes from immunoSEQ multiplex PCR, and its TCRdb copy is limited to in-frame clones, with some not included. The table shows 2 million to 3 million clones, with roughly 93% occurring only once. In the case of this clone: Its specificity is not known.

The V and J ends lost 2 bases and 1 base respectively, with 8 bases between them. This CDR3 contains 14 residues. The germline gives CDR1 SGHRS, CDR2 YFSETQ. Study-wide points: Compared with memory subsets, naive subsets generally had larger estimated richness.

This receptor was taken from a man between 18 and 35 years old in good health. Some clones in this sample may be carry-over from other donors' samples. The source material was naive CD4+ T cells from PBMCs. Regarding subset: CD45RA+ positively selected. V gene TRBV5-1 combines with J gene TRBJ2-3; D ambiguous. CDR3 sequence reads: CASSFSWRTDTQYF. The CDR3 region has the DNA TGCGCCAGCAGCTTTAGTTGGCGCACAGATACGCAGTATTTT.